Listed here are 32 T cell receptor beta chains from one sample, sequenced in a study of blood T cell repertoires in COVID-19. Produced via immunoSEQ multiplex PCR; TCRdb's table is partial and in-frame only. The table records about 95,000 clones, about nine tenths of them present only once. The sequencing input was peripheral blood. Receptors originate from a woman aged 70 to 79 with acute or convalescent COVID-19.

The V gene is TRBV2, the J gene TRBJ1-2, with D uncertain. The length of the CDR3 is 12 residues. The V end was cut by 8 bases, the J end by 2 bases, with 9 bases between. From germline, CDR1 is SNHLY and CDR2 FYNNEI. Here the CDR3 reads CASFGANYGYTF. CDR3 coding DNA: TGTGCCAGCTTTGGAGCGAACTATGGCTACACCTTC.

The rearrangement uses TRBV28 and TRBJ2-7; TRBD2 aligns across 8 bases. The CDR3 contains 15 residues. J lost 4 bases, V lost 3 bases, and 8 bases had no gene match. CDR1 is MDHEN and CDR2 is SYDVKM in the germline V gene. CDR3 protein: CASSFLSGRPYEQYF. The CDR3 bases are TGTGCCAGCAGTTTTCTCAGCGGGAGACCTTACGAGCAGTACTTC.

In the case of this clone: The same CDR3 can be traced to other DNA sequences in this sample. The V gene is TRBV30, the J gene TRBJ2-7; 9 bases align to TRBD1. The CDR3 length is 14 residues. Trimming took 0 bases from V and 5 from J; bases not matched to a gene: 5. Looked up from germline, CDR1 is GTSNPN and CDR2 is SVGIG (reference sequence). CDR3 amino acids: CAWSVQGAINEQYF. In DNA, the CDR3 is TGTGCCTGGAGTGTACAGGGGGCGATCAACGAGCAGTACTTC.

This chain connects TRBV18 to TRBJ1-6; possibly TRBD1 for D (6 bases). This CDR3 has 15 residues. V shed 1 base and J shed 9 bases, with 13 bases lying between them. Germline CDR1 KGHSH, CDR2 LQKENI. CDR3 sequence reads: CASSPRTGHGSPLHF. For the CDR3, the DNA is TGTGCCAGCTCACCACGGACGGGACACGGTTCACCCCTCCACTTT.

The chain links TRBV4-1 to TRBJ1-1; weak D call: TRBD1 (6 bases). Trimming removed 3 bases at V and 4 bases at J, with 15 bases between. Germline values: CDR1 MGHRA, CDR2 YSYEKL. The CDR3 extends over 15 amino acids. The CDR3 DNA reads TGCGCCAGCAGCCAGCCAACACAGGGTCGCACTGAAGCTTTCTTT. This sequence encodes CASSQPTQGRTEAFF.

The count of this clone is one. The chain links TRBV29-1 to TRBJ1-5; TRBD1 aligns across 9 bases. This CDR3 has 12 residues. V was clipped by 4 bases and J by 7 bases; unmatched bases: 2. Germline V gene lookup returns CDR1 SQVTM and CDR2 ANQGSEA. The CDR3 loop reads CSVGDRDQPQHF. CDR3 bases: TGCAGCGTTGGGGACAGGGACCAGCCCCAGCATTTT.

This chain uses TRBV19 with TRBJ2-5; perhaps TRBD1 as D (6 bases). V was clipped by 7 bases and J by 1 base, with 16 bases between them. Germline CDR1 reads LNHDA; CDR2 reads SQIVND (reference sequence). CDR3 length: 15 amino acids. CDR3 loop: CASTPGTRSQETQYF. In nucleotides, the CDR3 is TGTGCCAGTACCCCCGGGACAAGGAGCCAAGAGACCCAGTACTTC.

The V call is TRBV13, the J call TRBJ2-5; 7 positions agree with TRBD1. V shed 5 bases and J 2 bases; nucleotides not matched to a gene: 14. The CDR3 consists of 17 residues. Germline CDR1 and CDR2: PRHDT and FYEKMQ (reference sequence). In DNA, the CDR3 is TGTGCCAGCAGCGGACTTAGACAGGGCTCCCGGCAAGAGACCCAGTACTTC. Its translation: CASSGLRQGSRQETQYF.

This chain's CDR3 is CASSLNQGGNTEAFF. CDR3 DNA sequence: TGTGCCAGCTCACTGAACCAGGGGGGGAACACTGAAGCTTTCTTT. The rearrangement links TRBV18 to TRBJ1-1; 7 bases agree with TRBD1. V gave up 4 bases and J gave up 1 base; unmatched junction bases: 6. Per germline, CDR1 KGHSH and CDR2 LQKENI. The CDR3 spans 15 residues.

The genes are TRBV9 and TRBJ1-1; D uncertain. The CDR3 sequence is 15 residues long. Germline V gene data show CDR1 as SGDLS and CDR2 as YYNGEE. Trimming stripped 0 bases from V and 0 bases from J, with 9 bases between. CDR3 DNA: TGTGCCAGCAGCGTAGTGCCAGATATGAACACTGAAGCTTTCTTT. Translated: CASSVVPDMNTEAFF.

The V call is TRBV27, the J call TRBJ2-1, with D unclear. The CDR3 sequence is 14 residues long. The germline V gene has CDR1 MNHEY and CDR2 SMNVEV (reference sequence). Trimming removed 0 bases at V and 9 bases at J, with 12 bases between. CDR3 in DNA: TGTGCCAGCAGTTTATCGCCCTTCCTTAGTGAGCAGTTCTTC. It codes for CASSLSPFLSEQFF.

The rearrangement links TRBV14 to TRBJ1-2; D is ambiguous. Trimming cost V 0 bases and J 4 bases, with 9 bases left between them. The CDR3 covers 14 residues. The germline CDR1 and CDR2 sequences are SGHDN and FVKESK. The CDR3 loop is CASSQDLAIYGYTF. CDR3 sequence (DNA): TGTGCCAGCAGCCAAGATTTGGCAATCTATGGCTACACCTTC.

This clone was seen a single time. The V call is TRBV7-9, the J call TRBJ1-3, with TRBD1 as a possible D gene (5 bases). CDR3 length: 15 amino acids. With 5 bases removed from V and 2 bases from J, the gap between germline ends came to 13 bases. Germline V lookup: CDR1 SEHNR, CDR2 FQNEAQ (reference sequence). CDR3 region: CASSPPGDPGNTIYF. CDR3 nucleotide sequence: TGTGCCAGCAGCCCCCCGGGGGATCCTGGAAACACCATATATTTT.

DNA of the CDR3: TGTGCCAGCAGTACTAGCGGGAGTTTGGAGACCCAGTACTTC. This gives the protein CASSTSGSLETQYF. This chain links TRBV27 with TRBJ2-5; 11 positions match TRBD2. The CDR3 totals 14 residues. With 5 bases clipped from V and 5 bases from J, the junction kept 4 bases outside the gene matches. The germline CDR1 and CDR2 sequences are MNHEY and SMNVEV (reference sequence).

This chain joins TRBV14 and TRBJ1-6; 9 bases match TRBD1. Germline loops: CDR1 SGHDN, CDR2 FVKESK. The CDR3 spans 17 residues. V trimming: 1 base; J trimming: 1 base; junction bases outside the gene matches: 2. CDR3 DNA sequence: TGTGCCAGCAGCCAAGGGGACAGGGTTTCCTATAATTCACCCCTCCACTTT. It specifies CASSQGDRVSYNSPLHF.

Details on this clone: This could be a read error, since a much larger clone is one nucleotide away. The identical CDR3 is also encoded by other nucleotide sequences in the sample. The chain has TRBV19 and TRBJ2-7; 8 positions agree with TRBD2. V shed 1 base, J shed 1 base, and the junction held 0 bases outside the gene matches. This CDR3 comprises 14 residues. CDR1 and CDR2 from the germline V gene are LNHDA and SQIVND (reference sequence). The CDR3 loop reads CASSIAGGSYEQYF. In DNA form, the CDR3 reads TGTGCCAGTAGTATAGCGGGAGGGTCCTACGAGCAGTACTTC.

The chain uses TRBV4-2 and TRBJ2-7, with D possibly being TRBD2 (6 bases). With 0 bases removed from V and 0 bases from J, the gap between germline ends came to 15 bases. This CDR3 spans 17 amino acids. Germline assignment: CDR1 LGHNA and CDR2 YNFKEQ. The CDR3 coding sequence is TGTGCCAGCAGCCAAGATTCGGGAGCGCTTTTCTCCTACGAGCAGTACTTC. Encoded protein: CASSQDSGALFSYEQYF.

V and J are TRBV5-1 and TRBJ2-7; D may be TRBD2 (7 bases). The CDR3 runs to 17 residues. CDR1 is SGHRS, CDR2 YFSETQ, per germline. Trimming removed 0 bases from V and 6 bases from J, with 22 bases in between. The CDR3 nucleotides read TGCGCCAGCAGCTTGGGCCCCGCGGGGGCCGACATCGGCGAGCAGTACTTC. It is translated as CASSLGPAGADIGEQYF.

In the case of this clone: Other nucleotide sequences from this sample produce the same CDR3. This rearrangement joins TRBV2 to TRBJ1-4, with 7 positions matching TRBD1. Germline V lookup: CDR1 SNHLY, CDR2 FYNNEI. The junction had 5 bases not matched to a gene; V was cut back by 2 bases and J by 8 bases. The CDR3 loop spans 14 amino acids. This CDR3 is CASSENRGGEKLFF. CDR3 coding DNA: TGTGCCAGCAGTGAAAACAGGGGTGGGGAAAAACTGTTTTTT.

V usage is TRBV20-1 and J usage is TRBJ1-1; 8 bases are a match to TRBD1. The junction had 7 bases not matched to a gene; V was cut back by 3 bases and J by 4 bases. This CDR3 region has 14 residues. In germline, CDR1 is DFQATT, CDR2 SNEGSKA (reference sequence). For the CDR3, the DNA is TGCAGTGCTAGTTTGACAGGGGTGTTCACTGAAGCTTTCTTT. As protein: CSASLTGVFTEAFF.

This clone was observed once. The J gene is TRBJ2-1, the V gene TRBV6-2 or TRBV6-3, with TRBD2 matching over 10 bases. With V trimmed by 5 bases and J by 0 bases, 7 bases remained unmatched. The CDR3 is made up of 17 amino acids. Germline CDR1 is MNHEY and CDR2 is SVGEGT. CDR3 DNA: TGTGCCAGCAGTCCAACTAGCGGGGTCCCCTCCTACAATGAGCAGTTCTTC. Its translation: CASSPTSGVPSYNEQFF.

The J gene is TRBJ1-5, the V gene TRBV19, with a weak D call TRBD1 (5 bases). The CDR3 consists of 15 residues. V dropped 5 bases and J dropped 3 bases, with 14 bases sitting between them. The germline gives CDR1 LNHDA, CDR2 SQIVND (reference sequence). The CDR3 loop reads CASSPLDSINQPQHF. The CDR3 DNA sequence: TGTGCCAGTAGTCCCCTAGACAGTATCAATCAGCCCCAGCATTTT.

The V gene is TRBV30, the J gene TRBJ1-5, with a weak D call TRBD1 (5 bases). V was cut by 1 base and J by 6 bases, with 16 bases left in between. CDR1 is GTSNPN, CDR2 SVGIG, per germline (reference sequence). The CDR3 has 15 residues. The CDR3 DNA reads as TGTGCCTGGAGTGCGGGGACGGGCGGGGGTCAGCCCCAGCATTTT. It is translated as CAWSAGTGGGQPQHF.

The V call is TRBV19, the J call TRBJ2-2, with 9 bases identical to TRBD2. The CDR3 runs to 15 residues. Germline lookup yields CDR1 LNHDA and CDR2 SQIVND (reference sequence). Trimming at V came to 4 bases and at J to 6 bases, leaving 6 bases not matched to a gene. CDR3 coding DNA: TGTGCCAGTAGTACCCCGGGACTAGCCCCCGGGGAGCTGTTTTTT. Translating it yields CASSTPGLAPGELFF.

The chain carries TRBV7-6 and TRBJ1-2, with a weak D call TRBD1 (6 bases). The length of the CDR3 is 15 residues. The germline CDR1 and CDR2 sequences are SGHVS and FNYEAQ. The ends were cut back, 2 bases at V and 1 base at J, with 11 bases in the middle. The CDR3 nucleotides are TGTGCCAGCAGCTTAAAACAGGGAGATAACTATGGCTACACCTTC. This translates into CASSLKQGDNYGYTF.

The CDR3 loop is CASRQFSNTEAFF. CDR3 DNA sequence: TGTGCCAGCCGTCAGTTTTCGAACACTGAAGCTTTCTTT. J is TRBJ1-1 and V is TRBV6-5; D ambiguous. Between the trimmed V and J ends, which lost 8 bases and 1 base, there was a span of 11 bases. The CDR3 sequence is 13 residues long. The germline V gene encodes CDR1 MNHEY and CDR2 SVGAGI.

This chain links TRBV7-7 with TRBJ2-5; 8 bases are a match to TRBD2. J lost 2 bases, V lost 1 base, and 6 bases had no gene match. The CDR3 consists of 16 residues. Germline V CDR1 and CDR2: SSHAT, FNYEAQ (reference sequence). The CDR3 DNA reads TGTGCCAGCAGCTTAGGCCGGGGGGGACTTCAAGAGACCCAGTACTTC. It translates to CASSLGRGGLQETQYF.

This clone has a single count. The chain joins TRBV2 to TRBJ1-2, with a weak D call TRBD1 (5 bases). Germline V CDR1 and CDR2: SNHLY, FYNNEI. The V end was cut by 4 bases, the J end by 7 bases, with 13 bases between. This CDR3 comprises 13 residues. CDR3 amino acids: CASSVEGLGGYTF. The CDR3 coding sequence is TGTGCCAGCAGTGTGGAGGGGTTGGGTGGCTACACCTTC. Combining the CDR3 with reference TRBV2 and TRBJ1-2 gives the whole variable domain EPEVTQTPSHQVTQMGQEVILRCVPISNHLYFYWYRQILGQKVEFLVSFYNNEISEKSEIFDDQFSVERPDGSNFTLKIRSTKLEDSAMYFCASSVEGLGGYTFGSGTRLTVV.

This chain joins TRBV7-8 and TRBJ2-1; D might be TRBD1 (6 bases). The CDR3 covers 17 residues. V lost 5 bases, J lost 2 bases, and 19 bases lay in between. Germline V CDR1 and CDR2: SGHVS, FQNEAQ. CDR3 nucleotides: TGTGCCAGCAGCCCTAACCCAGGGGTTCGGACCTACAATGAGCAGTTCTTC. Translated, it gives CASSPNPGVRTYNEQFF.

This clone showed up just once. The chain links TRBV6-1 to TRBJ1-5; no firm D call. V lost 3 bases, J lost 4 bases, and 13 bases lay in between. The CDR3 is made up of 15 amino acids. Germline lookup yields CDR1 MNHNS and CDR2 SASEGT. The CDR3 nucleotides are TGTGCCAGCAGTGACCCTCCTAATCTTAATCAGCCCCAGCATTTT. Encoded protein: CASSDPPNLNQPQHF.

J is TRBJ1-5 and V is TRBV4-2; D uncertain. This CDR3 contains 18 residues. The germline CDR1 and CDR2 sequences are LGHNA and YNFKEQ. Trimming removed 1 base from V and 0 bases from J, with 16 bases in between. The chain's CDR3 is CASSQGRSAVYSNQPQHF. CDR3 coding DNA: TGTGCCAGCAGCCAAGGACGGTCCGCGGTATATAGCAATCAGCCCCAGCATTTT.

The chain carries TRBV28 and TRBJ1-6; D perhaps matches TRBD1 (5 bases). CDR1 and CDR2 (germline): MDHEN, SYDVKM. The length of the CDR3 is 17 residues. V dropped 6 bases and J dropped 3 bases, with 18 bases sitting between them. CDR3 region: CASSLFAGRHYNSPLHF. The CDR3 bases are TGTGCCAGCAGCCTATTTGCGGGACGGCACTATAATTCACCCCTCCACTTT. Filled out from reference TRBV28 and TRBJ1-6, the complete variable domain reads DVKVTQSSRYLVKRTGEKVFLECVQDMDHENMFWYRQDPGLGLRLIYFSYDVKMKEKGDIPEGYSVSREKKERFSLILESASTNQTSMYLCASSLFAGRHYNSPLHFGNGTRLTVT.